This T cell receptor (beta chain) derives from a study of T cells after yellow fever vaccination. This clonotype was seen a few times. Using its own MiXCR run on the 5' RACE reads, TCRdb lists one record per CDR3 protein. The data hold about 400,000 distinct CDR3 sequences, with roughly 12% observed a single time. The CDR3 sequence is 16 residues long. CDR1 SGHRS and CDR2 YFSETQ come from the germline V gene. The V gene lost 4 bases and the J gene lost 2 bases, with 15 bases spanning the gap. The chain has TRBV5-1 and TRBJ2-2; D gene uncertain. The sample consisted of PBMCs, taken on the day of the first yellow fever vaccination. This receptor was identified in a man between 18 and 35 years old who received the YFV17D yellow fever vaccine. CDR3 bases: TGCGCCAGCAGCCCGGTGGGGATTGTCAACACCGGGGAGCTGTTTTTT. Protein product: CASSPVGIVNTGELFF.